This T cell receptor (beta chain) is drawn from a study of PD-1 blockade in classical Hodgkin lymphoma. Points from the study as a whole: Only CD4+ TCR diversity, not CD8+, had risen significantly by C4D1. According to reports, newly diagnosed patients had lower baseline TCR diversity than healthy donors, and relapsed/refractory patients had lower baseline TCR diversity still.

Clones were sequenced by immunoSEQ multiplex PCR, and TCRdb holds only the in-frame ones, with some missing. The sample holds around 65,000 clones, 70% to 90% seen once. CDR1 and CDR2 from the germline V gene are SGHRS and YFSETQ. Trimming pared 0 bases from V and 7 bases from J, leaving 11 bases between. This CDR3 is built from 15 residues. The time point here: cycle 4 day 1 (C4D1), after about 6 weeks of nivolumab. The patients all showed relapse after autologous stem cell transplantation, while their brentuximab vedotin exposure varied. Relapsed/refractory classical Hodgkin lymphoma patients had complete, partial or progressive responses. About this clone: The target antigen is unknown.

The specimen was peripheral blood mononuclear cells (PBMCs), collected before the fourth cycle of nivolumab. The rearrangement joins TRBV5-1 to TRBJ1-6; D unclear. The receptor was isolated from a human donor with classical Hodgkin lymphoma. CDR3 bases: TGCGCCAGCAGCTTGGTGTTGGGTGAGAATTCACCCCTCCACTTT. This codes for CASSLVLGENSPLHF.